This record looks at one T cell receptor beta chain sequence and its context. These data originate in a study of blood T cell repertoires in COVID-19. The method was immunoSEQ multiplex PCR; TCRdb's version includes in-frame clones alone and lacks a portion of them. The table has 65,000 to 100,000 clones, about four fifths seen once. V lost 6 bases and J lost 6, with 17 bases in between. Germline CDR1 MNHEY, CDR2 SMNVEV (reference sequence). The CDR3 extends over 15 amino acids. The sample comprised peripheral blood. The receptor's source is a human donor in a cohort sampled during active COVID-19. The chain combines TRBV27 with TRBJ2-2, with D perhaps TRBD2 (7 bases). The CDR3 nucleotides read TGTGCCAGCAGGCCCCTCGGGGGGCTGGCCGGGGAGCTGTTTTTT. This translates into CASRPLGGLAGELFF.